This T cell receptor (beta chain) was found in a study of a mutant IDH1 vaccine in newly diagnosed glioma. Study at large: The treated group averaged about 41 years old and was about 60% male, roughly 40% female. Most patients had radiochemotherapy with temozolomide before enrollment; others had one alone. Study results and caveats: Most patients, 85% to 95%, showed vaccine-induced immune responses. Pseudoprogression seemed unrelated to changes in top peripheral T cell clonotypes.

A word on this clone: The antigen remains unidentified.

This CDR3 has 14 amino acids. The V gene lost 5 bases and the J gene lost 3 bases, with 13 bases spanning the gap. Per germline, CDR1 KGHSH and CDR2 LQKENI. Time point in this sample: baseline, week 1 (first vaccination visit). Treatment of the sample: pre-vaccination baseline after standard-of-care therapy. The data were produced by immunoSEQ multiplex PCR, yet TCRdb's version contains in-frame clones alone and is incomplete. The table records about 88,000 clones, roughly 80% of them present only once. This sample comprised PBMCs, obtained from a glioma patient treated with radiotherapy, temozolomide or both. V gene TRBV18 combines with J gene TRBJ1-1, with unresolved D. This clonotype originated in a middle-aged man with glioma. Some clones in this sample may be carry-over from other donors' samples. CDR3 sequence: CASSSSSWDTEAFF. The CDR3 DNA reads TGTGCCAGCTCATCAAGTAGCTGGGACACTGAAGCTTTCTTT.